Detailed here is one T cell receptor (beta chain). CDR3 length: 14 residues. CDR1 KGHSH and CDR2 LQKENI come from the germline V gene. UMIs that included a 6-nucleotide sample barcode were added by template switching, which took place during cDNA synthesis. TCRdb reprocessed the 5' RACE reads and keeps a single row for each CDR3 protein, giving no DNA. The sample is made up of approximately 210,000 distinct CDR3 sequences, and the top ten hold less than 9% of it. This sample stems from a study of monozygotic twins with inflammatory bowel disease. This chain joins TRBV18 and TRBJ2-3; TCRdb names TRBD1, which stays unverified in the absence of DNA. This clonotype was sampled from a human donor with ulcerative colitis or Crohn's disease, or a healthy co-twin of an affected twin (not recorded which). The sequencing sample was made of blood. The CDR3 reads CASSPPGQGGTQYF.